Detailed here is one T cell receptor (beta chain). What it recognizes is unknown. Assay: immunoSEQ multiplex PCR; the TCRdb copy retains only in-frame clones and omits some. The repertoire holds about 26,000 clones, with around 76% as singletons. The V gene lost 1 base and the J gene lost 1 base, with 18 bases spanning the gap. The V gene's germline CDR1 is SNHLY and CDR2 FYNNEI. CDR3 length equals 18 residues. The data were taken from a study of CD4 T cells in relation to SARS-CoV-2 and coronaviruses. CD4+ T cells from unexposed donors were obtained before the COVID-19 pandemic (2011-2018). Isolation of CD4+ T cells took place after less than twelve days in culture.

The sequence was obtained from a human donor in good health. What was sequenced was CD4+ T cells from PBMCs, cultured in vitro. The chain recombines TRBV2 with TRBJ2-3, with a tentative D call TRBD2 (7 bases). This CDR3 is CASSEGRGLFGGTDTQYF. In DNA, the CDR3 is TGTGCCAGCAGTGAAGGGCGGGGGCTATTTGGGGGCACAGATACGCAGTATTTT.